The entry below describes one T cell receptor beta chain. This record belongs to a study of blood T cells in healthy people across ages. After removal of 3 bases from V and 10 bases from J, the junction contained 6 bases not matched to a gene. The CDR3 contains 15 residues. Germline CDR1 KGHSH, CDR2 LQKENI. Using a J-beta primer mix together with a sample-barcoded 5' primer, a second PCR was run for 7 to 11 cycles. TCRdb reanalysed the 5' RACE reads using MiXCR and keeps one entry per CDR3 protein. The data contain about 1.7 million distinct CDR3 sequences, under 30% of them seen just once; the ten biggest clones take up 7.7%.

The V call is TRBV18, the J call TRBJ1-6; TRBD1 matches 10 bases. The receptor comes from a woman in her 30s in good health. Sample: blood. CDR3 residues: CASSPGTGVDSPLHF. In DNA, the CDR3 is TGTGCCAGCTCACCGGGGACAGGGGTCGACTCACCCCTCCACTTT.